The present T cell receptor beta chain was sequenced within a study of blood T cell repertoires in COVID-19. For the study at large: Acute and convalescent COVID-19 specimens originated in the United States, Italy and Spain. PBMCs, B-cell-depleted T cells, or T cells were the source of the cDNA or gDNA that made up the material.

CDR1 and CDR2 from the germline V gene are MGHRA and YSYEKL. The CDR3 is 14 amino acids. Trimming cost V 6 bases and J 5 bases; bases outside gene matches: 4. Clones were read by immunoSEQ multiplex PCR, and TCRdb kept only the in-frame ones, dropping some. The profile shows 45,000 to 55,000 clones, roughly 70% of them singletons. Sequencing used peripheral blood. J is TRBJ2-1 and V is TRBV4-1, with 10 positions matching TRBD2. This TCR derives from a woman in her 70s with acute or convalescent COVID-19. The CDR3 loop is CASRQTSGDNEQFF. CDR3 DNA: TGCGCCAGCAGGCAAACTAGCGGGGACAATGAGCAGTTCTTC.